Each of the 16 T cell receptor beta chains below was sequenced from the same sample in a study of PD-L1 blockade in urothelial cancer. Profiling relied on immunoSEQ multiplex PCR, and the TCRdb table lists in-frame clones only, not all of them. Found here are 35,000 to 40,000 clones, over 75% of them singletons; the top ten hold around 8.3%. This sample comprised PBMCs, obtained around atezolizumab (anti-PD-L1) treatment. Receptor source: an older man with urothelial cancer.

The V and J genes are TRBV27 and TRBJ1-2, with 8 bases aligning to TRBD1. CDR1 and CDR2 (germline): MNHEY, SMNVEV (reference sequence). J was trimmed by 8 bases and V by 3 bases; bases with no gene match: 11. The CDR3 spans 15 residues. Here the CDR3 DNA reads TGTGCCAGCAGTTTTGAACAGGGGGGGGGTGGAGGCTACACCTTC. Encoded protein: CASSFEQGGGGGYTF.

The chain couples TRBV28 to TRBJ2-2, with a tentative D call TRBD2 (7 bases). V lost 7 bases and J 5 bases, leaving 14 bases between the germline ends. From germline, CDR1 is MDHEN and CDR2 SYDVKM. The CDR3 runs 14 residues. The CDR3 nucleotides read TGTGCCAGCACGCGGGGGCGAATAACCGGGGAGCTGTTTTTT. This codes for CASTRGRITGELFF. The variable domain in full, with the rest retrieved from reference TRBV28 and TRBJ2-2, is DVKVTQSSRYLVKRTGEKVFLECVQDMDHENMFWYRQDPGLGLRLIYFSYDVKMKEKGDIPEGYSVSREKKERFSLILESASTNQTSMYLCASTRGRITGELFFGEGSRLTVL.

The rearrangement links TRBV5-1 to TRBJ2-1; D possibly corresponds to TRBD1 (5 bases). This CDR3 has 15 amino acids. Trimming shortened V by 0 bases and J by 1 base, and 8 bases separated the two germline ends. In germline, CDR1 is SGHRS, CDR2 YFSETQ. CDR3: CASSLGAGSYNEQFF. CDR3 bases: TGCGCCAGCAGCTTGGGTGCAGGGTCCTACAATGAGCAGTTCTTC. Looking up the rest from reference TRBV5-1 and TRBJ2-1 gives the full variable domain: KAGVTQTPRYLIKTRGQQVTLSCSPISGHRSVSWYQQTPGQGLQFLFEYFSETQRNKGNFPGRFSGRQFSNSRSEMNVSTLELGDSALYLCASSLGAGSYNEQFFGPGTRLTVL.

This clone has just one count. The V gene is TRBV4-1, the J gene TRBJ2-6; 8 bases map to TRBD2. CDR1 and CDR2 from the germline V gene are MGHRA and YSYEKL. This CDR3 is built from 21 residues. The V segment lost 1 base and the J segment 0 bases; nucleotides outside the gene matches: 14. CDR3 sequence reads: CASSQGFVAGRVLSGANVLTF. CDR3 DNA sequence: TGCGCCAGCAGCCAAGGATTCGTAGCGGGGAGGGTTCTCTCTGGGGCCAACGTCCTGACTTTC.

The chain combines TRBV7-9 with TRBJ1-2, with D possibly TRBD1 on 5 matching bases. This CDR3 region has 10 residues. Trimming shortened V by 5 bases and J by 13 bases, and 11 bases separated the two germline ends. Germline V CDR1 and CDR2: SEHNR, FQNEAQ (reference sequence). CDR3 region: CASSHGTLTF. CDR3 sequence (DNA): TGTGCCAGCAGCCACGGGACTCTCACCTTC. The whole variable domain, remainder taken from reference TRBV7-9 and TRBJ1-2, is DTGVSQNPRHKITKRGQNVTFRCDPISEHNRLYWYRQTLGQGPEFLTYFQNEAQLEKSRLLSDRFSAERPKGSFSTLEIQRTEQGDSAMYLCASSHGTLTFGSGTRLTVV.

The sample holds one count of this clone. This chain joins TRBV28 and TRBJ1-1, with 7 positions matching TRBD1. Looked up from germline, CDR1 is MDHEN and CDR2 is SYDVKM. With V trimmed by 1 base and J by 7 bases, 12 bases remained unmatched. This CDR3 region has 16 residues. CDR3 DNA sequence: TGTGCCAGCAGTTTATCGGCGACAGGGAAGGTCGGTGAAGCTTTCTTT. This codes for CASSLSATGKVGEAFF.

The rearrangement uses TRBV5-1 and TRBJ2-7; 9 positions agree with TRBD1. V lost 4 bases and J lost 6; bases outside the gene matches: 8. Per germline, CDR1 SGHRS and CDR2 YFSETQ. CDR3 length: 14 residues. CDR3 bases: TGCGCCAGCAGCCTCGGGACAGGGACTGGCGAGCAGTACTTC. This translates into CASSLGTGTGEQYF.

The J gene is TRBJ2-3, the V gene TRBV9; no definite D call. The V end lost 3 bases, the J end lost 3 bases, and 8 bases lay between the germline ends. This CDR3 has 13 amino acids. Germline CDR1 is SGDLS and CDR2 is YYNGEE. The CDR3 sequence is CASSAPRTDTQYF. DNA for the CDR3: TGTGCCAGCAGCGCCCCTCGGACAGATACGCAGTATTTT.

The gene calls are TRBV28 and TRBJ2-5; the match to TRBD1 covers 8 bases. Germline CDR1 MDHEN, CDR2 SYDVKM. The junction had 4 bases not matched to a gene; V was cut back by 3 bases and J by 4 bases. The CDR3 runs to 14 residues. CDR3 sequence (DNA): TGTGCCAGCAGTTTTCAGGGGGCAGGAGAGACCCAGTACTTC. Protein product: CASSFQGAGETQYF.

The gene calls are TRBV14 and TRBJ1-1; 7 bases are shared with TRBD1. Trimming took 5 bases from V and 3 from J; bases not matched to a gene: 9. The CDR3 covers 15 residues. Germline-derived CDR1 and CDR2 are SGHDN and FVKESK. The chain's CDR3 is CASSLRTGGDTEAFF. The DNA for the CDR3 is TGTGCCAGCAGCTTACGGACAGGAGGGGACACTGAAGCTTTCTTT.

The rearrangement uses TRBV6-1 and TRBJ2-3, with 8 bases fitting TRBD1. CDR3 size: 14 residues. Germline V gene lookup returns CDR1 MNHNS and CDR2 SASEGT. V lost 5 bases, J lost 3 bases, and 4 bases stayed unmatched. DNA for the CDR3: TGTGCCAGCAGTCTCCGGGACAGGACAGATACGCAGTATTTT. Protein sequence: CASSLRDRTDTQYF.

The rearrangement joins TRBV6-1 to TRBJ2-1, with 11 bases fitting TRBD2. The CDR3 contains 16 residues. Losses at the gene ends were 4 bases for V and 7 bases for J; bases not matched to a gene: 9. Germline values: CDR1 MNHNS, CDR2 SASEGT. CDR3 sequence: CASSAGLAGSRNEQFF. The CDR3 nucleotides are TGTGCCAGCAGTGCAGGACTAGCGGGCAGTCGGAATGAGCAGTTCTTC.

The chain couples TRBV30 to TRBJ1-5, with TRBD1 as a possible D gene (5 bases). V dropped 0 bases and J dropped 0 bases, with 12 bases sitting between them. There are 16 residues in the CDR3. Germline CDR1 GTSNPN, CDR2 SVGIG (reference sequence). CDR3 loop: CAWSVRGLGSNQPQHF. In nucleotides, the CDR3 is TGTGCCTGGAGTGTAAGGGGCCTGGGTAGCAATCAGCCCCAGCATTTT.

The CDR3 loop reads CASSDAVVMEGNEQFF. CDR3 nucleotides: TGTGCCAGCAGCGATGCGGTAGTGATGGAGGGGAATGAGCAGTTCTTC. This chain links TRBV9 with TRBJ2-1; D perhaps matches TRBD2 (6 bases). This CDR3 spans 16 amino acids. Per the germline V gene, CDR1 is SGDLS and CDR2 is YYNGEE. Trimming cost V 3 bases and J 7 bases, with 20 bases left between them.

This clone was counted once. This chain connects TRBV5-6 to TRBJ2-4; D is ambiguous. V lost 0 bases and J 15 bases, leaving 13 bases between the germline ends. Germline V gives CDR1 SGHDT, CDR2 YYEEEE. There are 12 residues in the CDR3. The CDR3 region has the DNA TGTGCCAGCAGCTTGGGTTTTCTAAACTGGTACTTC. Its protein is CASSLGFLNWYF.

J is TRBJ1-2 and V is TRBV20-1; no clear D. Germline CDR1 is DFQATT and CDR2 is SNEGSKA (reference sequence). V gave up 5 bases and J gave up 6 bases, with 4 bases separating them. There are 9 residues in the CDR3. CDR3 amino acids: CSAPNGYTF. CDR3 coding DNA: TGCAGTGCTCCCAATGGCTACACCTTC.